Listed below are T cell receptor beta chains from one sample, sequenced in a study of T cell repertoires in cytomegalovirus infection. No antigen has been identified for these receptors. MiXCR, run by TCRdb on the reads, gives a single entry per CDR3 protein. The sample records 100,000 to 150,000 distinct CDR3 sequences, roughly a quarter being singletons. Sequenced input: PBMCs, sequenced either directly or after in vitro stimulation (not recorded which). The receptors shown here come from a human donor in good health (CMV status not recorded). Some clones in this sample may be carry-over from other donors' samples. The conserved cysteine and the conserved F or W are not part of the CDR3 here. Fields, in order: J gene, V gene, CDR3 protein.

J: TRBJ2-6; V: TRBV5-1; CDR3: ASSPWTSGIPSGANVLT
J: TRBJ2-6; V: TRBV6-5; CDR3: ASKYSGANVLT
J: TRBJ1-4; V: TRBV9; CDR3: ASSVGAGGEKLF
J: TRBJ1-2; V: TRBV6-6; CDR3: ASSSAPGTGAAGGYT
J: TRBJ1-5; V: TRBV19; CDR3: ASSSSSRQGGGPQH
J: TRBJ2-1; V: TRBV11-2; CDR3: ASTLVDSDNEQF
J: TRBJ2-1; V: TRBV19; CDR3: ASSILPGESGSLYNEQF
J: TRBJ1-1; V: TRBV12-3/TRBV12-4; CDR3: ASSPVTEAF
J: TRBJ2-7; V: TRBV19; CDR3: ASSIEREEGEQY
J: TRBJ2-1; V: TRBV6-1; CDR3: ASSEGYYNEQF
J: TRBJ2-5; V: TRBV6-5; CDR3: ASSQTFETQY
J: TRBJ2-2; V: TRBV6-5; CDR3: ASSLKSGTANTGELF
J: TRBJ2-1; V: TRBV6-8; CDR3: ASRTSGSMYEQF
J: TRBJ2-2; V: TRBV5-4; CDR3: ASRRGLAGDGELF
J: TRBJ1-1; V: TRBV28; CDR3: ASRPPNVEEAF
J: TRBJ2-1; V: TRBV20-1; CDR3: SASPLSNLYNEQF
J: TRBJ1-1; V: TRBV6-6; CDR3: ASSFRGRVKTHEAF
J: TRBJ1-5; V: TRBV5-6; CDR3: ASSRERNNQPQH
J: TRBJ1-2; V: TRBV5-6; CDR3: ASSLVGGNDYGYT
J: TRBJ2-5; V: TRBV27; CDR3: ASSLARGAETQY
J: TRBJ2-5; V: TRBV6-2/TRBV6-3; CDR3: ASSDSGQKETQY
J: TRBJ1-2; V: TRBV4-1; CDR3: ASSHYGNGYT
J: TRBJ1-4; V: TRBV19; CDR3: ASRSWAGQTNEKLF